This TCR beta chain is drawn from a study of cytomegalovirus exposure and HLA in healthy donors. Findings of the study overall: Solely CMV serostatus was available to characterize immune exposure. Later work showed greater clonal expansion in HLA-associated TCR beta chains than in equally common others.

Comment on this clone: Its antigen is as yet unknown.

Researchers ran the PCR with 60 Vbeta and 13 Jbeta primers. Repertoires were generated with immunoSEQ multiplex PCR, while TCRdb's copy carries only in-frame clones and drops some. The repertoire holds around 280,000 clones, with roughly 89% as singletons. Material: PBMCs. The sequence was obtained from a woman between 18 and 30 years old in good health and CMV-seronegative.

The CDR3, as DNA: TGCGCCAGCAGCTTGGGCCAGGGTGATGAGCAGTTCTTC. Translating it yields CASSLGQGDEQFF. The chain couples TRBV5-1 to TRBJ2-1; TRBD1 is a possible D gene (5 bases). Looked up from germline, CDR1 is SGHRS and CDR2 is YFSETQ. The CDR3 spans 13 residues. V dropped 0 bases and J dropped 8 bases, with 9 bases sitting between them.